What follows describes a single TCR beta chain. Other DNA sequences in this specimen translate into the identical CDR3. The sample comes from a study of blood T cell repertoires in COVID-19. Study information: From the United States, Italy and Spain came samples of acute and convalescent COVID-19. Sources were T cells, B-cell-depleted T cells, or PBMCs; the material itself was cDNA or gDNA.

Under the authors' procedure: Counts of nucleated cells, estimated from reference gene primer amplification, were obtained. The method was immunoSEQ multiplex PCR; TCRdb's version includes in-frame clones alone and lacks a portion of them. For V, J and clone size, that table is used; D and trimming come from the DNA. The sample yields fewer than 250,000 clones, 80% to 90% seen once. The CDR3 consists of 13 residues. V was pared by 3 bases and J by 2 bases, with 2 bases of the junction left unmatched. CDR1 and CDR2 from the germline V gene are SGDLS and YYNGEE. The J gene is TRBJ2-7, the V gene TRBV9; 7 bases align to TRBD1. The TCR sequence derives from a woman between 40 and 50 years old with active or convalescent COVID-19. The sample consisted of peripheral blood. The CDR3 bases are TGTGCCAGCAGCGCCGGGACAGCCTACGAGCAGTACTTC. This codes for CASSAGTAYEQYF.